This T cell receptor beta chain appears in the sequencing data of a study of spatial heterogeneity in lung cancer. Overall study context: Sequence detection consistently recorded a greater number of beta-chain than alpha-chain sequences.

As for this clonotype: Its target is not known.

Time point described: sample taken at primary tumor resection. On each TCR cDNA molecule, a unique molecular identifier was present. A single record per CDR3 protein comes from TCRdb applying MiXCR to the 5' RACE reads. Counted here are around 48,000 distinct CDR3 sequences, less than 6% occurring once; the ten biggest clones make up 11%. General observations from the study: Blood showed ubiquitous tumor TCRs more often at resection than at routine follow-up.

The TCR sequence derives from a male donor with early-stage non-small cell lung cancer. The sample in question was PBMCs, obtained at surgery.

CDR3 amino acids: CASSGVDGANYGYTF. CDR3 in DNA: TGTGCCAGCTCAGGCGTGGACGGAGCTAACTATGGCTACACCTTC. This chain joins TRBV18 and TRBJ1-2; no clear D gene. V lost 5 bases and J lost 0, with 13 bases in between. CDR3 size: 15 residues. Germline V gene sequence: CDR1 KGHSH, CDR2 LQKENI.